Shown below are 32 T cell receptor beta chains from a single sample sequenced in a study of cytomegalovirus exposure and HLA in healthy donors. The protocol was immunoSEQ multiplex PCR, while the TCRdb copy is restricted to in-frame clones and leaves out a portion. Of about 140,000 clones detected, approximately 82% appear once; the ten largest clones hold roughly 27%. Sequenced input: PBMCs. These receptors were obtained from a man aged 25 to 40 in good health and CMV-seropositive.

V usage is TRBV25-1 and J usage is TRBJ1-2; 8 bases map to TRBD1. The CDR3 is 13 residues long. The V gene end was trimmed by 2 bases and the J gene end by 6 bases; junction bases not matched to a gene: 2. Per the germline V gene, CDR1 is MGHDK and CDR2 is SYGVNS. CDR3 DNA sequence: TGTGCCAGCAGTGAACAGGGGGCGCATGGCTACACCTTC. Amino acid sequence: CASSEQGAHGYTF.

V is TRBV5-1 and J is TRBJ1-6; TRBD1 matches at 8 bases. The CDR3 sequence is 15 residues long. The ends lost 4 bases at V and 8 bases at J; junction bases unmatched: 8. Per the germline V gene, CDR1 is SGHRS and CDR2 is YFSETQ. CDR3 loop: CASSRRGQGDSPLHF. The CDR3 DNA is TGCGCCAGCAGCCGCAGGGGGCAAGGAGATTCACCCCTCCACTTT.

The genes are TRBV7-9 and TRBJ1-1; 10 bases are a match to TRBD1. The CDR3 is 13 residues long. Germline CDR1 SEHNR, CDR2 FQNEAQ (reference sequence). V lost 5 bases to trimming and J lost 5 bases; unmatched junction nucleotides: 2. The CDR3 bases are TGTGCCAGCAGCAAGGACAGGGGGACTGAAGCTTTCTTT. Translated: CASSKDRGTEAFF.

This clone was counted ten times or more. The chain has TRBV5-4 and TRBJ2-1; TRBD2 matches 11 bases. This CDR3 has 17 residues. Germline V CDR1 and CDR2: SGHNT, YYREEE (reference sequence). After removal of 4 bases from V and 5 bases from J, the junction contained 11 bases not matched to a gene. The CDR3: CASSRSPGTSGNNEQFF. The CDR3 nucleotides are TGTGCCAGCAGCAGAAGCCCCGGGACTAGCGGTAACAATGAGCAGTTCTTC.

This clone was observed a single time. The chain uses TRBV18 and TRBJ1-2; 10 bases are a match to TRBD1. With V trimmed by 3 bases and J by 5 bases, 6 bases remained unmatched. The CDR3 is 15 residues long. Germline V gene data show CDR1 as KGHSH and CDR2 as LQKENI. Here the CDR3 reads CASSPFGTGEYGYTF. The DNA of the CDR3 is TGTGCCAGCTCACCGTTCGGGACAGGGGAATATGGCTACACCTTC.

This chain uses TRBV6-5 with TRBJ2-7; the match to TRBD1 covers 8 bases. The germline gives CDR1 MNHEY, CDR2 SVGAGI. This CDR3 region has 16 residues. Trimming cost V 4 bases and J 0 bases; bases outside gene matches: 8. Here the CDR3 DNA reads TGTGCCAGCAGTTCCCCGACAGGGGTAAGCTCCTACGAGCAGTACTTC. It encodes CASSSPTGVSSYEQYF.

The table lists this clone with a few counts. The V call is TRBV5-1, the J call TRBJ1-1; D might be TRBD1 (6 bases). V gave up 4 bases and J gave up 8 bases, with 12 bases separating them. Looked up from germline, CDR1 is SGHRS and CDR2 is YFSETQ. CDR3 length: 12 amino acids. Here the CDR3 reads CASSLPGQEAFF. CDR3 coding DNA: TGCGCCAGCAGCCTCCCTGGACAGGAAGCTTTCTTT.

This clone was observed a few times. One junction end disagrees with the germline gene, perhaps due to a read error. The CDR3 sequence: CASSYPMGTGDGYTF. The CDR3 nucleotides read TGTGCCAGCAGTTACCCGATGGGGACAGGGGATGGGTACACCTTC. V is TRBV6-6 and J is TRBJ1-2; 10 nucleotides match TRBD1. Germline CDR1 reads MNHNY; CDR2 reads SVGAGI (reference sequence). The CDR3 contains 15 residues.

The V call is TRBV19, the J call TRBJ1-4; 8 bases line up with TRBD1. This CDR3 is 19 amino acids long. The germline CDR1 and CDR2 sequences are LNHDA and SQIVND (reference sequence). Unmatched junction bases numbered 13, after V lost 4 bases and J lost 0 bases. CDR3 residues: CASSRKTGAAFATNEKLFF. The CDR3, as DNA: TGTGCCAGTAGTAGGAAGACAGGGGCCGCCTTTGCAACTAATGAAAAACTGTTTTTT.

This clone was counted a single time. V and J are TRBV7-8 and TRBJ2-7, with 11 bases lining up with TRBD1. CDR1 is SGHVS and CDR2 is FQNEAQ in the germline V gene. The CDR3 loop spans 14 amino acids. V dropped 3 bases and J dropped 5; count of bases not matched to a gene: 3. CDR3 nucleotide sequence: TGTGCCAGCAGCTTGAGGGACAGGGGGAACGAGCAGTACTTC. Amino acid sequence: CASSLRDRGNEQYF.

This clone was observed a single time. The gene calls are TRBV19 and TRBJ2-3, with 10 positions matching TRBD2. Losses at the gene ends were 8 bases for V and 5 bases for J; bases not matched to a gene: 16. Germline CDR1 is LNHDA and CDR2 is SQIVND (reference sequence). CDR3 size: 17 residues. The CDR3 DNA reads TGTGCCAGTGGGGGACGGGCCGGAGCGGGAGGGCGAGATACGCAGTATTTT. This translates into CASGGRAGAGGRDTQYF.

This rearrangement joins TRBV10-2 to TRBJ2-7, with a weak D call TRBD2 (5 bases). This CDR3 spans 13 amino acids. Germline V gene data show CDR1 as WSHSY and CDR2 as SAAADI. V was cut by 8 bases and J by 0 bases, with 11 bases left in between. Here the CDR3 reads CASEGQSSYEQYF. In nucleotides, the CDR3 is TGCGCCAGCGAGGGCCAGAGCTCCTACGAGCAGTACTTC.

For this clone: Other nucleotide sequences from this sample produce the same CDR3. The genes are TRBV2 and TRBJ1-1, with 9 bases lining up with TRBD1. Germline lookup yields CDR1 SNHLY and CDR2 FYNNEI. V lost 6 bases, J lost 1 base, and 0 bases stayed unmatched. This CDR3 has 13 amino acids. CDR3 DNA sequence: TGTGCCAGCAGGGGACAGGGGAACACTGAAGCTTTCTTT. Protein product: CASRGQGNTEAFF.

Details on this clone: In the same sample, other DNA sequences code for this CDR3. The chain joins TRBV5-1 to TRBJ2-5; 7 nucleotides align to TRBD1. Germline CDR1 and CDR2: SGHRS and YFSETQ. Trimming cost V 2 bases and J 4 bases; bases outside gene matches: 2. The length of the CDR3 is 13 residues. The chain's CDR3 is CASSLNRGETQYF. CDR3 DNA: TGCGCCAGCAGCTTAAACAGGGGAGAGACCCAGTACTTC.

The chain couples TRBV7-2 to TRBJ2-5, with TRBD1 matching 9 bases. The CDR3 has 15 residues. Germline V CDR1 and CDR2: SGHTA, FQGNSA. The V and J ends lost 1 base and 6 bases, in that order; junction bases with no gene match: 6. In nucleotides, the CDR3 is TGTGCCAGCAGCTTAGTTGCCGGACAGGGGAAGACCCAGTACTTC. Encoded protein: CASSLVAGQGKTQYF.

This chain uses TRBV2 with TRBJ2-7; TRBD1 might be the D (8 bases). Germline V gene sequence: CDR1 SNHLY, CDR2 FYNNEI. The CDR3 sequence is 14 residues long. Trimming took off 3 bases at V and 4 bases at J, with 13 bases between the two ends. The CDR3 coding sequence is TGTGCCAGCAGTGAGAACAGGGGGGGGTACGAGCAGTACTTC. Translation: CASSENRGGYEQYF. Full variable domain (outside the CDR3, taken from reference TRBV2 and TRBJ2-7): EPEVTQTPSHQVTQMGQEVILRCVPISNHLYFYWYRQILGQKVEFLVSFYNNEISEKSEIFDDQFSVERPDGSNFTLKIRSTKLEDSAMYFCASSENRGGYEQYFGPGTRLTVT.

J is TRBJ1-1 and V is TRBV5-6, with D possibly TRBD1 on 6 matching bases. Germline CDR1 reads SGHDT; CDR2 reads YYEEEE. With 0 bases removed from V and 0 bases from J, the gap between germline ends came to 9 bases. The CDR3 contains 15 residues. The CDR3 bases are TGTGCCAGCAGCTTGGCGGGGGGCTTGAACACTGAAGCTTTCTTT. Protein sequence: CASSLAGGLNTEAFF.

The genes are TRBV5-5 and TRBJ2-6; 8 positions match TRBD1. Trimming removed 4 bases from V and 4 bases from J; junction bases left unmatched: 7. Germline CDR1 is SGHKS and CDR2 is YYEKEE (reference sequence). The CDR3 has 16 amino acids. The CDR3 reads CASSPGQGIGANVLTF. In DNA, the CDR3 is TGTGCCAGCAGCCCCGGACAGGGTATAGGGGCCAACGTCCTGACTTTC.

The rearrangement uses TRBV9 and TRBJ2-2; weak D call: TRBD1 (6 bases). The CDR3 has 15 amino acids. The ends were cut back, 4 bases at V and 4 bases at J, with 14 bases in the middle. Per the germline V gene, CDR1 is SGDLS and CDR2 is YYNGEE. The CDR3 DNA reads TGTGCCAGCAGCCCTCTGGACAGACTCACCGGGGAGCTGTTTTTT. Encoded protein: CASSPLDRLTGELFF. The full variable domain, its missing parts supplied by reference TRBV9 and TRBJ2-2, is DSGVTQTPKHLITATGQRVTLRCSPRSGDLSVYWYQQSLDQGLQFLIQYYNGEERAKGNILERFSAQQFPDLHSELNLSSLELGDSALYFCASSPLDRLTGELFFGEGSRLTVL.

This clone showed up just a few times. The CDR3 DNA reads TGTGCCAGCAGCTTGGGCGGGACTACCCCCGGGGAGCTGTTTTTT. It codes for CASSLGGTTPGELFF. V gene TRBV5-4 combines with J gene TRBJ2-2; 7 positions match TRBD2. J gave up 6 bases and V 0 bases, and 5 bases lay outside the gene matches. The CDR3 is 15 residues long. The germline V gene has CDR1 SGHNT and CDR2 YYREEE (reference sequence).

V usage is TRBV29-1 and J usage is TRBJ2-1; D is unclear. V dropped 2 bases and J dropped 6 bases, with 17 bases sitting between them. The CDR3 loop spans 15 amino acids. The germline V gene encodes CDR1 SQVTM and CDR2 ANQGSEA. The CDR3, as DNA: TGCAGCGTTGAAATCCCGCGGAGAGCCTTCAATGAGCAGTTCTTC. Translated, it gives CSVEIPRRAFNEQFF.

Comments on this clone: Other nucleotide sequences from this sample produce the same CDR3. The CDR3 protein is CSGWDRGSYEQYF. The CDR3 DNA follows: TGCAGCGGATGGGACAGGGGGTCTTACGAGCAGTACTTC. J is TRBJ2-7 and V is TRBV29-1; 11 bases align to TRBD1. CDR3 length equals 13 residues. V dropped 7 bases and J dropped 4; count of bases not matched to a gene: 6. CDR1 and CDR2 from the germline V gene are SQVTM and ANQGSEA.

This clone has a single count. The chain uses TRBV6-6 and TRBJ1-2; 7 nucleotides align to TRBD1. V was pared by 7 bases and J by 3 bases, with 8 bases of the junction left unmatched. CDR1 is MNHNY and CDR2 is SVGAGI in the germline V gene (reference sequence). The CDR3 contains 14 residues. The CDR3 is CASTQTGNDYGYTF. Written as DNA, the CDR3 is TGTGCCAGCACCCAGACAGGGAACGACTATGGCTACACCTTC.

The chain uses TRBV6-5 and TRBJ2-1, with D perhaps matching TRBD2 (6 bases). V was clipped by 8 bases and J by 7 bases, with 15 bases between them. Germline V gene sequence: CDR1 MNHEY, CDR2 SVGAGI. The CDR3 is 13 residues long. In nucleotides, the CDR3 is TGTGCCAGCCCCGCCCCCGGGGGAAATGAGCAGTTCTTC. Translated, it gives CASPAPGGNEQFF.

The chain employs TRBV18 and TRBJ1-1; D gene unclear. Germline lookup yields CDR1 KGHSH and CDR2 LQKENI. This CDR3 comprises 17 residues. The V end was cut by 4 bases, the J end by 1 base, with 19 bases between. This chain's CDR3 is CASSRNLLGTGNTEAFF. The CDR3 DNA reads TGTGCCAGCTCACGCAACCTTCTCGGAACGGGGAACACTGAAGCTTTCTTT.

V gene TRBV29-1 combines with J gene TRBJ2-5; TRBD2 agrees at 9 bases. CDR1 and CDR2 from the germline V gene are SQVTM and ANQGSEA. V gave up 3 bases and J gave up 4 bases; unmatched junction bases: 9. This CDR3 contains 15 residues. As DNA, the CDR3 is TGCAGCGTTGATAACCAGCGGGGGGAAGGAGAGACCCAGTACTTC. It yields the protein CSVDNQRGEGETQYF.

The rearrangement uses TRBV10-3 and TRBJ1-1; 8 bases match TRBD1. Germline V gene sequence: CDR1 ENHRY, CDR2 SYGVKD. CDR3 length: 14 residues. V was clipped by 3 bases and J by 5 bases; unmatched bases: 5. Here the CDR3 reads CAISEGRGRTEAFF. CDR3 nucleotides: TGTGCCATCAGTGAAGGCAGGGGGCGAACTGAAGCTTTCTTT.

The chain joins TRBV5-4 to TRBJ2-3; a possible D gene is TRBD2 (7 bases). The V gene lost 0 bases and the J gene lost 5 bases, with 19 bases spanning the gap. Germline CDR1 reads SGHNT; CDR2 reads YYREEE (reference sequence). The CDR3 spans 17 residues. CDR3 residues: CASSLGGGGQLKDTQYF. CDR3 nucleotides: TGTGCCAGCAGCTTGGGGGGGGGAGGACAGTTGAAAGATACGCAGTATTTT.

This sequence joins TRBV6-5 and TRBJ1-1; TRBD1 might be the D (5 bases). The CDR3 totals 12 residues. With 8 bases removed from V and 6 bases from J, the gap between germline ends came to 13 bases. CDR1 MNHEY and CDR2 SVGAGI come from the germline V gene. The CDR3 DNA follows: TGTGCCAGCGGCTCGACAGTTTCTGAAGCTTTCTTT. Encoded protein: CASGSTVSEAFF.

The rearrangement uses TRBV7-2 and TRBJ2-7; D gene ambiguous. The CDR3 sequence is 13 residues long. Germline CDR1 and CDR2: SGHTA and FQGNSA. V was shortened by 4 bases and J by 4 bases, with 11 bases between the two germline ends. CDR3 sequence reads: CASSSRYGYEQYF. The DNA of the CDR3 is TGTGCCAGCAGCTCTCGTTACGGGTACGAGCAGTACTTC.

The V gene is TRBV13, the J gene TRBJ2-2, with TRBD2 as a possible D gene (6 bases). Germline V gene lookup returns CDR1 PRHDT and CDR2 FYEKMQ (reference sequence). Between the trimmed V and J ends, which lost 6 bases and 3 bases, there was a span of 11 bases. The CDR3 extends over 14 amino acids. In DNA, the CDR3 is TGTGCCAGCAGGGGGGGACTTTACACCGGGGAGCTGTTTTTT. Encoded protein: CASRGGLYTGELFF. The entire variable domain, with the rest obtained from reference TRBV13 and TRBJ2-2, is as follows: AAGVIQSPRHLIKEKRETATLKCYPIPRHDTVYWYQQGPGQDPQFLISFYEKMQSDKGSIPDRFSAQQFSDYHSELNMSSLELGDSALYFCASRGGLYTGELFFGEGSRLTVL.

The V call is TRBV7-3, the J call TRBJ1-5, with D unresolved. In germline, CDR1 is SGHTA, CDR2 FQGTGA. The CDR3 has 13 amino acids. V gave up 5 bases and J gave up 6 bases, with 11 bases separating them. The CDR3 nucleotides read TGTGCCAGCAGCCTTGGCAGTTCTCAGCCCCAGCATTTT. Its protein product is CASSLGSSQPQHF.